This is a list of T cell receptor beta chains from one sample in a study of T cells in localized non-small cell lung cancer. Sequenced by immunoSEQ multiplex PCR; TCRdb stores in-frame clones only, minus some. The sample includes 12,000 to 15,000 clones, about 86% of them seen just once. The source was peripheral blood, collected before any cancer treatment. Receptor source: a female donor aged 60 or older with stage I squamous cell lung carcinoma. Each CDR3 is given with its conserved first and last residue. The D gene is left open where the match is weak. Rows may omit the clone size; those that give it use once, few, many or a size class.

d_call clone_size j_call v_call cdr3_aa cdr3_nt
. . TRBJ1-2 TRBV5-6 CASSLAGGSGYTF TGTGCCAGCAGCTTGGCCGGAGGGTCTGGCTACACCTTC
. few TRBJ2-2 TRBV12-5 CASGSLALTGTGELFF TGTGCTAGTGGGTCCTTAGCGTTGACGGGCACCGGGGAGCTGTTTTTT
TRBD1 . TRBJ2-2 TRBV7-9 CASRTGRNTGELFF TGTGCCAGTAGGACAGGGAGAAACACCGGGGAGCTGTTTTTT
. . TRBJ2-1 TRBV5-8 CASSHRATTKFF TGTGCCAGCAGCCACAGGGCCACCACGAAGTTCTTC
TRBD2 . TRBJ2-7 TRBV7-2 CASSVLAGSYEQYF TGTGCCAGCAGCGTACTAGCGGGGTCCTACGAGCAGTACTTC
. few TRBJ2-7 TRBV18 CASSQGGTPGSEQYF TGTGCCAGCTCACAGGGGGGGACCCCGGGCAGCGAGCAGTACTTC
TRBD2 . TRBJ2-1 TRBV12-5 CASGLAPLGRGVGNEQFF TGTGCTAGTGGTTTGGCCCCCCTCGGGAGGGGGGTGGGCAATGAGCAGTTCTTC
TRBD2 . TRBJ2-1 TRBV13 CASSLSGGLAIGEQFF TGTGCCAGCAGCCTCTCGGGGGGACTAGCGATAGGAGAGCAGTTCTTC
. . TRBJ2-5 TRBV5-6 CASSRWGVVGETQYF TGTGCCAGCAGCAGATGGGGGGTAGTCGGAGAGACCCAGTACTTC
TRBD2 . TRBJ2-1 TRBV5-8 CASSPGTSGGYNEQFF TGTGCCAGCAGCCCCGGGACTAGCGGGGGGTACAATGAGCAGTTCTTC
TRBD1 . TRBJ1-2 TRBV29-1 CSTSVGGQRYGYTF TGCAGCACCTCCGTGGGGGGACAGAGATATGGCTACACCTTC
. . TRBJ1-2 TRBV18 CASSPAMEDGYTF TGTGCCAGCTCACCTGCCATGGAAGATGGCTACACCTTC
. . TRBJ2-3 TRBV2 CASSERSDTQYF TGTGCCAGCAGTGAACGGTCAGATACGCAGTATTTT
. . TRBJ2-5 TRBV30 CAWSPSWAGSETQYF TGTGCCTGGAGCCCAAGCTGGGCAGGATCAGAGACCCAGTACTTC
. . TRBJ1-1 TRBV9 CASSVGNSLNTEAFF TGTGCCAGCAGCGTAGGGAACAGCCTGAACACTGAAGCTTTCTTT
TRBD2 . TRBJ2-1 TRBV2 CASSMTSGGDNEQFF TGTGCCAGCAGTATGACTAGCGGGGGTGACAATGAGCAGTTCTTC
TRBD2 . TRBJ2-7 TRBV30 CAWSAGLAFRLEQYF TGTGCCTGGAGTGCGGGACTAGCGTTCCGTCTGGAGCAGTACTTC
. . TRBJ1-2 TRBV29-1 CSVEHIYGYTF TGCAGCGTTGAACACATCTATGGCTACACCTTC